What follows are 20 T cell receptor beta chains derived from one specimen sequenced in a study of CD8 T cells in ankylosing spondylitis. Study findings and constraints: What appeared characteristic of ankylosing spondylitis blood was a TCR beta motif of fewer than ten highly homologous variants.

Which antigens these TCRs recognize remains unknown. TCRdb re-analysed the 5' RACE reads in MiXCR, keeping a single row per CDR3 protein. The sample includes around 480,000 distinct CDR3 sequences, roughly 17% of them seen just once. Input material: blood, either unsorted or a sorted T cell fraction (not recorded which). Receptors originate from a male donor with ankylosing spondylitis.

This clonotype was seen more than once but under ten times. The chain has TRBV6-1 and TRBJ2-7, with TRBD2 identical over 10 bases. Trimming took 5 bases from V and 3 from J; bases not matched to a gene: 7. The V gene's germline CDR1 is MNHNS and CDR2 SASEGT. The CDR3 loop spans 15 amino acids. CDR3 nucleotides: TGTGCCAGCAGTCCCATAGCGGGAGGCGGCTACGAGCAGTACTTC. Translated, it gives CASSPIAGGGYEQYF.

This clonotype was seen a few times. The rearrangement joins TRBV2 to TRBJ1-1; D is possibly TRBD1 (5 bases). Germline-derived CDR1 and CDR2 are SNHLY and FYNNEI. Trimming removed 2 bases from V and 4 bases from J, with 11 bases in between. The CDR3 extends over 14 amino acids. This CDR3 is CASSEQGHPTEAFF. The DNA of the CDR3 is TGTGCCAGCAGTGAACAGGGTCACCCCACTGAAGCTTTCTTT.

This clonotype was counted a few times. CDR3 nucleotides: TGTGCCAGCAGCAATAGGGGGGCCGCAGATACGCAGTATTTT. Translating gives CASSNRGAADTQYF. This chain links TRBV7-3 with TRBJ2-3; the D gene could be TRBD1 or TRBD2 (6 bases each). This CDR3 region has 14 residues. Germline CDR1 and CDR2: SGHTA and FQGTGA. Trimming cost V 5 bases and J 4 bases, with 13 bases left between them.

CDR3 sequence reads: CASSTGRSSTDTQYF. DNA of the CDR3: TGCGCCAGCAGTACAGGACGATCTAGCACAGATACGCAGTATTTT. The gene calls are TRBV5-1 and TRBJ2-3; D is possibly TRBD1 (5 bases). Per germline, CDR1 SGHRS and CDR2 YFSETQ. V lost 5 bases and J 0 bases, leaving 13 bases between the germline ends. This CDR3 contains 15 residues. Based on the CDR3 plus reference TRBV5-1 and TRBJ2-3, the full variable domain is KAGVTQTPRYLIKTRGQQVTLSCSPISGHRSVSWYQQTPGQGLQFLFEYFSETQRNKGNFPGRFSGRQFSNSRSEMNVSTLELGDSALYLCASSTGRSSTDTQYFGPGTRLTVL.

The table lists this clonotype with a few counts. The chain recombines TRBV6-6 with TRBJ2-1; unclear D gene. The CDR3 is 13 residues long. Germline lookup yields CDR1 MNHNY and CDR2 SVGAGI (reference sequence). Trimming took 6 bases from V and 4 from J, leaving 10 bases between them. The CDR3 DNA follows: TGTGCCAGCAGCCGCGGCCTATACAATGAGCAGTTCTTC. The encoded protein is CASSRGLYNEQFF.

The CDR3 region is CASSLGSGLNADTQYF. CDR3 DNA sequence: TGTGCCAGCAGCTTAGGCTCCGGACTCAACGCAGATACGCAGTATTTT. The V and J genes are TRBV7-2 and TRBJ2-3; D might be TRBD2 (5 bases). This CDR3 has 16 amino acids. Trimming removed 1 base at V and 4 bases at J, with 15 bases between. Germline CDR1 reads SGHTA; CDR2 reads FQGNSA.

The table lists this clonotype with a few counts. This chain uses TRBV5-5 with TRBJ2-1; D could derive from TRBD1 or TRBD2 (5 bases each). With 5 bases removed from V and 4 bases from J, the gap between germline ends came to 16 bases. Per the germline V gene, CDR1 is SGHKS and CDR2 is YYEKEE (reference sequence). The CDR3 is made up of 15 amino acids. The CDR3: CASRMGPRDYNEQFF. The CDR3 coding sequence is TGTGCCAGCAGGATGGGACCGAGAGATTACAATGAGCAGTTCTTC.

This chain connects TRBV12-3 or TRBV12-4 to TRBJ2-7, with D tentatively TRBD1 (6 bases). Trimming shortened V by 6 bases and J by 0 bases, and 24 bases separated the two germline ends. The CDR3 is 18 residues long. As DNA, the CDR3 is TGTGCCAGCAGCCGCAGGGGTAACCCCCCGGGACCCTCCTACGAGCAGTACTTC. Translated, it gives CASSRRGNPPGPSYEQYF.

This clonotype turned up a few times. The chain employs TRBV12-3 or TRBV12-4 and TRBJ1-3; tentative D call: TRBD1 (5 bases). The CDR3 extends over 14 amino acids. The germline V and J ends were trimmed by 2 bases and 4 bases, with 9 bases remaining between them. CDR3 DNA sequence: TGTGCCAGCAGTTTATCTGGGACGGGAAACACCATATATTTT. Its protein is CASSLSGTGNTIYF.

The sample holds many counts of this clonotype. The V gene is TRBV28, the J gene TRBJ2-2; D gene ambiguous. This CDR3 spans 13 amino acids. V was trimmed by 7 bases and J by 6 bases, leaving 12 bases between them. Germline V CDR1 and CDR2: MDHEN, SYDVKM. In nucleotides, the CDR3 is TGTGCCAGCACCCGAACGGGCCCCGGGGAGCTGTTTTTT. Residues: CASTRTGPGELFF.

This clonotype was counted many times. The chain employs TRBV20-1 and TRBJ1-6; D is unclear. Germline values: CDR1 DFQATT, CDR2 SNEGSKA (reference sequence). The CDR3 is made up of 13 amino acids. Trimming cost V 7 bases and J 9 bases, with 16 bases left between them. The CDR3 sequence is CSVSTIVVSPLHF. In DNA, the CDR3 is TGCAGTGTTTCGACGATTGTGGTTTCACCCCTCCACTTT.

The V gene is TRBV20-1, the J gene TRBJ2-3; the D is unclear. The CDR3 is made up of 13 amino acids. Germline V gene sequence: CDR1 DFQATT, CDR2 SNEGSKA (reference sequence). Trimming cost V 4 bases and J 6 bases, with 14 bases left between them. Here the CDR3 reads CSANLGRTDTQYF. Here the CDR3 DNA reads TGCAGTGCTAACCTTGGCCGAACGGATACGCAGTATTTT.

This clonotype was seen ten or more times. The chain uses TRBV10-3 and TRBJ2-3; D perhaps matches TRBD2 (6 bases). The germline V gene has CDR1 ENHRY and CDR2 SYGVKD. The CDR3 covers 13 residues. Deletions cut 10 bases from V and 0 bases from J, with 11 bases between. The CDR3 reads CATRGESTDTQYF. CDR3 sequence (DNA): TGTGCCACCCGCGGGGAGAGCACAGATACGCAGTATTTT.

This clonotype was seen a handful of times. V gene TRBV2 combines with J gene TRBJ1-2, with D perhaps TRBD1 (5 bases). Germline CDR1 reads SNHLY; CDR2 reads FYNNEI. V dropped 11 bases and J dropped 3 bases, with 16 bases sitting between them. CDR3 length equals 13 residues. CDR3 nucleotide sequence: TGTGCCGGCTCGAGGGGAGTGGACTATGGCTACACCTTC. Translated: CAGSRGVDYGYTF.

The CDR3 nucleotides are TGTGCCAGCAGTTTACAGAGCTACGAGCAGTACTTC. This sequence encodes CASSLQSYEQYF. This chain joins TRBV28 and TRBJ2-7; unclear D gene. The germline gives CDR1 MDHEN, CDR2 SYDVKM. V dropped 2 bases and J dropped 3 bases, with 5 bases sitting between them. The CDR3 is made up of 12 amino acids.

This clonotype turned up a few times. This chain connects TRBV7-8 to TRBJ2-3; D may match TRBD1 or TRBD2 (5 bases each). Germline CDR1 is SGHVS and CDR2 is FQNEAQ. The germline V and J ends were trimmed by 1 base and 2 bases, with 19 bases remaining between them. The CDR3 totals 18 residues. CDR3 nucleotides: TGTGCCAGCAGCTTAGTGTCGGGGAAGGGGCGGATCACAGATACGCAGTATTTT. It yields the protein CASSLVSGKGRITDTQYF.

The sample holds many counts of this clonotype. DNA of the CDR3: TGTGCCAGCAGATCTACAGATACGCAGTATTTT. It translates to CASRSTDTQYF. The chain employs TRBV7-2 and TRBJ2-3; D is unclear. The CDR3 spans 11 residues. Trimming shortened V by 6 bases and J by 3 bases, and 4 bases separated the two germline ends. Germline values: CDR1 SGHTA, CDR2 FQGNSA.

The chain is built from TRBV9 and TRBJ1-1; no definite D call. Germline loops: CDR1 SGDLS, CDR2 YYNGEE. V was trimmed by 7 bases and J by 2 bases, leaving 15 bases between them. The CDR3 loop spans 14 amino acids. In DNA, the CDR3 is TGTGCCAGCGGAGGTAAAAGGGAAAACACTGAAGCTTTCTTT. As protein: CASGGKRENTEAFF.

In nucleotides, the CDR3 is TGCGCCAGCAGCCCCCCGCGGGAGCCGGATGAGCAGTTCTTC. As protein: CASSPPREPDEQFF. The chain carries TRBV5-1 and TRBJ2-1; 7 bases agree with TRBD2. V shed 4 bases, J shed 8 bases, and the junction held 9 bases outside the gene matches. Germline-derived CDR1 and CDR2 are SGHRS and YFSETQ. This CDR3 comprises 14 residues.

This clonotype was observed a few times. This rearrangement joins TRBV5-1 to TRBJ2-3, with TRBD2 matching over 8 bases. The CDR3 has 16 residues. V shed 4 bases and J 6 bases; nucleotides not matched to a gene: 13. Germline V gene sequence: CDR1 SGHRS, CDR2 YFSETQ. The CDR3 sequence: CASSPSGTSGGDTQYF. As DNA, the CDR3 is TGCGCCAGCAGCCCATCCGGGACTAGTGGAGGGGATACGCAGTATTTT.